This T cell receptor (beta chain) stems from a study of CD8+ T cells in alopecia areata. Overall study: In an open-label trial, patients got 5 to 10 mg tofacitinib twice daily.

After isolation, RNA underwent reverse transcription to generate cDNA as the sequencing template. Data came from immunoSEQ multiplex PCR; TCRdb stores just in-frame clones and leaves some out. The repertoire includes about 130,000 clones, 58% of them detected once, and 4.5% sits in the top ten. Looked up from germline, CDR1 is KGHSH and CDR2 is LQKENI. The CDR3 spans 16 residues. The V end was cut by 6 bases, the J end by 1 base, with 18 bases between. Sequencing used CD4+ T cells sorted from blood, obtained at week 0. This receptor was identified in a human donor with alopecia areata. The gene calls are TRBV18 and TRBJ1-1; D is undetermined. The CDR3 DNA follows: TGTGCCAGCTCGTCCCCTCGATGGGCGGGGAACACTGAAGCTTTCTTT. This gives the protein CASSSPRWAGNTEAFF. Using reference TRBV18 and TRBJ1-1 for the parts outside the CDR3, the full variable domain is NAGVMQNPRHLVRRRGQEARLRCSPMKGHSHVYWYRQLPEEGLKFMVYLQKENIIDESGMPKERFSAEFPKEGPSILRIQQVVRGDSAAYFCASSSPRWAGNTEAFFGQGTRLTVV.